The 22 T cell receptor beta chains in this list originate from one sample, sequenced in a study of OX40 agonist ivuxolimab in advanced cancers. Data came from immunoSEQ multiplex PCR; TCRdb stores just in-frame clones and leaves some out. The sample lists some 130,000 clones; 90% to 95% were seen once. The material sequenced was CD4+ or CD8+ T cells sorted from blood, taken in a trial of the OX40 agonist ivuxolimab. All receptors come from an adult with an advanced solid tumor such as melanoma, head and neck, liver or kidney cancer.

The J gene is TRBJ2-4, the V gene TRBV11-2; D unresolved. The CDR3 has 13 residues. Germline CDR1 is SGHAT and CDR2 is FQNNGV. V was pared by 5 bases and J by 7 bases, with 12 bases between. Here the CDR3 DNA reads TGTGCCAGCAGCCCTGGGGTTGGGAACATTCAGTACTTC. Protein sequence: CASSPGVGNIQYF. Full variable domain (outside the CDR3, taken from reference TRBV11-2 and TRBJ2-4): EAGVAQSPRYKIIEKRQSVAFWCNPISGHATLYWYQQILGQGPKLLIQFQNNGVVDDSQLPKDRFSAERLKGVDSTLKIQPAKLEDSAVYLCASSPGVGNIQYFGAGTRLSVL.

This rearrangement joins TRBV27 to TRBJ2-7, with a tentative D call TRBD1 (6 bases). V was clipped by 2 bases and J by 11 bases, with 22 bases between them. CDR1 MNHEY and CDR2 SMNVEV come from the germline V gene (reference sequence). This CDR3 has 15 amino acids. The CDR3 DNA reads TGTGCCAGCAGTTTACTAGGGGGAACCCCTAATTCCGAGTACTTC. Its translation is CASSLLGGTPNSEYF.

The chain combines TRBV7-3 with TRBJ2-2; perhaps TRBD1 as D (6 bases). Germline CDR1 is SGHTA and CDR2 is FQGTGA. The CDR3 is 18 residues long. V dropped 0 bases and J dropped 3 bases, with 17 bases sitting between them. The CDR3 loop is CASSLTGVQGPYTGELFF. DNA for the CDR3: TGTGCCAGCAGCTTAACGGGTGTACAGGGACCCTACACCGGGGAGCTGTTTTTT.

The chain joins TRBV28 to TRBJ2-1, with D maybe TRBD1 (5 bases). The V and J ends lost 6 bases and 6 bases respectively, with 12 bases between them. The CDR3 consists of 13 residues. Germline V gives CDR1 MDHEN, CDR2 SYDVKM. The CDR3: CASRETVSNEQFF. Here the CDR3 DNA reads TGTGCCAGCAGGGAGACAGTTAGCAATGAGCAGTTCTTC.

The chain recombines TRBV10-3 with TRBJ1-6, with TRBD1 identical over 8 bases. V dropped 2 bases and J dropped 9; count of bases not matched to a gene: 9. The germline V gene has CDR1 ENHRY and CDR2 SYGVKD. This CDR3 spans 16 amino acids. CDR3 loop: CAISEPQGAGASPLHF. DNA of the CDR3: TGTGCCATCAGTGAGCCCCAGGGGGCGGGCGCTTCACCCCTCCACTTT.

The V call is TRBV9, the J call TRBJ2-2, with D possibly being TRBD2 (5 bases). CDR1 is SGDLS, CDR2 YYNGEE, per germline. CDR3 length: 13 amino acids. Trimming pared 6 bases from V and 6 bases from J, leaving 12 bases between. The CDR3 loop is CASTTRSSGELFF. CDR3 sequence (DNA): TGTGCCAGCACTACTAGGTCCTCCGGGGAGCTGTTTTTT.

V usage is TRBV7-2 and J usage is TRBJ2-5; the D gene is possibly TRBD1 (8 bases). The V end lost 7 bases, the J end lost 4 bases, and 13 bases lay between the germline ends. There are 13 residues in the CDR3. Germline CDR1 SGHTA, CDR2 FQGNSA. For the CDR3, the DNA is TGTGCCAGCAACAGGGGGGGGTCAGAGACCCAGTACTTC. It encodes CASNRGGSETQYF.

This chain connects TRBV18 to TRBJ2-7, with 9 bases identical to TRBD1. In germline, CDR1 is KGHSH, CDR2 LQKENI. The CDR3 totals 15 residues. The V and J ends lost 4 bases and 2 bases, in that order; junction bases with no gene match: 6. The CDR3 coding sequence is TGTGCCAGCTCACGGGGAGGGGACAGGGCCTACGAGCAGTACTTC. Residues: CASSRGGDRAYEQYF.

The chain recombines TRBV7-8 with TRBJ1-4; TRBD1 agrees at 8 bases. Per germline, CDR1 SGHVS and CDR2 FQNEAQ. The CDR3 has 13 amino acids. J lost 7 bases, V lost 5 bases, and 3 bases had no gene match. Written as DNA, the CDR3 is TGTGCCAGCAGCCCAGGGGGCTCTGAAAAACTGTTTTTT. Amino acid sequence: CASSPGGSEKLFF.

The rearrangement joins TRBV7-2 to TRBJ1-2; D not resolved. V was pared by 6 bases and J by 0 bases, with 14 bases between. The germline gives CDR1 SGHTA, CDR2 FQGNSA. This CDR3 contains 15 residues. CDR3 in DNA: TGTGCCAGCAGTCATGACCGCGTGTCTAACTATGGCTACACCTTC. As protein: CASSHDRVSNYGYTF.

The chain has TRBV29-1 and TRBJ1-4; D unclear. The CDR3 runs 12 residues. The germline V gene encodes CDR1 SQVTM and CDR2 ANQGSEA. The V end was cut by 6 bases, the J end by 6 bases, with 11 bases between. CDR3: CSVGKGDEKLFF. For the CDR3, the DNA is TGCAGCGTGGGGAAGGGCGATGAAAAACTGTTTTTT. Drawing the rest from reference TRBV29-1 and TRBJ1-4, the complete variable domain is SAVISQKPSRDICQRGTSLTIQCQVDSQVTMMFWYRQQPGQSLTLIATANQGSEATYESGFVIDKFPISRPNLTFSTLTVSNMSPEDSSIYLCSVGKGDEKLFFGSGTQLSVL.

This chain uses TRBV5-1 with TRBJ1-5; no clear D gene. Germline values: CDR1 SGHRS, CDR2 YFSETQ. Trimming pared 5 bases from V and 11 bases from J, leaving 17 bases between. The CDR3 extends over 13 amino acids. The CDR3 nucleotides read TGCGCCAGCAGGTCTGATGGGTCGGGAGCCCAGCATTTT. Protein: CASRSDGSGAQHF.

In DNA form, the CDR3 reads TGCGCCAGCAGCCGCACCCTCGGACTAGCGGGAGAGGTGTGGGAGCTGTTTTTT. This codes for CASSRTLGLAGEVWELFF. The gene calls are TRBV4-3 and TRBJ2-2, with 13 bases identical to TRBD2. Trimming took 4 bases from V and 9 from J; bases not matched to a gene: 14. The CDR3 covers 18 residues. Germline CDR1 LGHNA, CDR2 YSLEER.

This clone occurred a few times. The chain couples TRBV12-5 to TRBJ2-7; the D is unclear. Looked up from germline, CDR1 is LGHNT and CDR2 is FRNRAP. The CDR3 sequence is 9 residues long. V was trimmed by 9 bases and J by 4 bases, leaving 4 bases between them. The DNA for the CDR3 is TGTGCTAGCGGGTACGAGCAGTACTTC. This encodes CASGYEQYF.

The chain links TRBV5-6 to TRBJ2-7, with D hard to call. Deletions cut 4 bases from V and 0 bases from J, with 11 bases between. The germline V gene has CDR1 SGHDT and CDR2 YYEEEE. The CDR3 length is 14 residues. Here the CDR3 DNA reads TGTGCCAGCAGCCCCCCGTTAAACTCCTACGAGCAGTACTTC. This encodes CASSPPLNSYEQYF.

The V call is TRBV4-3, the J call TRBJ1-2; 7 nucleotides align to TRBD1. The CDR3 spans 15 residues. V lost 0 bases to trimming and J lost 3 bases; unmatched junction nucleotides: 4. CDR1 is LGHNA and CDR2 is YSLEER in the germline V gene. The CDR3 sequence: CASSQERGQHYGYTF. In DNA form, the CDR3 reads TGCGCCAGCAGCCAAGAGAGGGGACAGCACTATGGCTACACCTTC.

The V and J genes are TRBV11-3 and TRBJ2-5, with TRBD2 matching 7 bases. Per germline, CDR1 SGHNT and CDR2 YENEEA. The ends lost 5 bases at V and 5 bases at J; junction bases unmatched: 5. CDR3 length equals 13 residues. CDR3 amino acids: CASSAGEWETQYF. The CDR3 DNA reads TGTGCCAGCAGCGCGGGAGAGTGGGAGACCCAGTACTTC.

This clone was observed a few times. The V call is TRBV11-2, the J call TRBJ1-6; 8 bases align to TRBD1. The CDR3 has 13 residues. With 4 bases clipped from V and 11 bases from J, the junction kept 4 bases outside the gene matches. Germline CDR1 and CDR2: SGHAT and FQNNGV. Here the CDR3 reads CASSSGTGPPLHF. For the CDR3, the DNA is TGTGCCAGCAGCTCCGGGACAGGTCCACCCCTCCACTTT.

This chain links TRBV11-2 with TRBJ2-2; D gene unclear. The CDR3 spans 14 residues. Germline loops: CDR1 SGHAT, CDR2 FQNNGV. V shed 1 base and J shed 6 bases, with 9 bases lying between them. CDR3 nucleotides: TGTGCCAGCAGCTTAGCTGGGTCCCCCGGGGAGCTGTTTTTT. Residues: CASSLAGSPGELFF.

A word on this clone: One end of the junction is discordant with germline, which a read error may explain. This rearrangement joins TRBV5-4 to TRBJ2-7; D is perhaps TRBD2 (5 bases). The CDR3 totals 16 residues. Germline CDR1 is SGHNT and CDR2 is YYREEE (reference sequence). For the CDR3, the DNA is TGCGCCAGCAGCCAATACGGCGGGTTTAGCTCCTACGAGCAGTACTTC. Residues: CASSQYGGFSSYEQYF. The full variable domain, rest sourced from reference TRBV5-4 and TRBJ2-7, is ETGVTQSPTHLIKTRGQQVTLRCSSQSGHNTVSWYQQALGQGPQFIFQYYREEENGRGNFPPRFSGLQFPNYSSELNVNALELDDSALYLCASSQYGGFSSYEQYFGPGTRLTVT.

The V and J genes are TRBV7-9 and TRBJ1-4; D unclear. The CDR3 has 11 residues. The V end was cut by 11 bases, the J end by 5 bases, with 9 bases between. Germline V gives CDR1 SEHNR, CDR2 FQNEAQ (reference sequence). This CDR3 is CAGGVNEKLFF. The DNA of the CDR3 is TGTGCCGGCGGAGTAAATGAAAAACTGTTTTTT.

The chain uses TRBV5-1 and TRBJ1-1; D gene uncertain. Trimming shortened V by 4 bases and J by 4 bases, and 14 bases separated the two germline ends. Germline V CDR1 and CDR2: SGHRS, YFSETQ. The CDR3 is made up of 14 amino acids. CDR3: CASSRPDVATEAFF. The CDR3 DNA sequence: TGCGCCAGCAGCAGGCCGGACGTGGCCACTGAAGCTTTCTTT.